This T cell receptor beta chain is from a study of blood T cell repertoires in COVID-19. Per the original methods: Reference gene primer amplification in the assay estimated nucleated cell counts. Generated by immunoSEQ multiplex PCR, the TCRdb table keeps only in-frame clones and is missing some. V and J calls and clone size are as listed in that table; D and trimming were resolved from the DNA. The data show approximately 500,000 clones, 70% to 90% seen once. Sequencing was carried out using peripheral blood. The clonotype originates from a woman in her forties or fifties with COVID-19, enrolled during active disease.

The CDR3 nucleotides read TGTGCCTGGACGCTTAGCACTGAAGCTTTCTTT. Its translation: CAWTLSTEAFF. The J gene is TRBJ1-1, the V gene TRBV30; no firm D call. With 4 bases removed from V and 4 bases from J, the gap between germline ends came to 7 bases. Germline V gives CDR1 GTSNPN, CDR2 SVGIG (reference sequence). The CDR3 consists of 11 residues. Full variable domain (outside the CDR3, taken from reference TRBV30 and TRBJ1-1): SQTIHQWPATLVQPVGSPLSLECTVEGTSNPNLYWYRQAAGRGLQLLFYSVGIGQISSEVPQNLSASRPQDRQFILSSKKLLLSDSGFYLCAWTLSTEAFFGQGTRLTVV.